The clone carrying this T cell receptor beta chain came up many times. Its antigen is as yet unknown. Reverse transcribing all isolated RNA meant expressed TCRB transcripts were sequenced. Sequencing was performed with immunoSEQ multiplex PCR; in TCRdb, only in-frame clones are kept and a portion is missing. The profile covers approximately 150,000 clones, with 10% appearing a single time and around 1.2% taken by the ten largest. Trimming pared 4 bases from V and 5 bases from J, leaving 5 bases between. Germline values: CDR1 SQVTM, CDR2 ANQGSEA. The CDR3 extends over 11 amino acids. The sample comes from a study of beta chain features in type 1 diabetes. General study points: An over-representation of cells with high TCR expression could result from cDNA sequencing. Type 1 diabetes patients had fewer VDJ junction insertions and more deletions.

The chain combines TRBV29-1 with TRBJ2-2, with D hard to call. The sample comprised naive CD4+ T cells from blood. The sequence came from a man younger than 35 in good health. The CDR3 DNA reads TGCAGCGTTGTCCGTACCGGGGAGCTGTTTTTT. The encoded protein is CSVVRTGELFF.